This T cell receptor beta chain comes out of a study of tumor-infiltrating lymphocytes in oesophageal squamous cell carcinoma. MiXCR, applied by TCRdb to the PCR reads, yields one record per CDR3 protein. The sample records over 9,500 distinct CDR3 sequences, approximately 50% being singletons. The germline V gene has CDR1 SEHNR and CDR2 FQNEAQ (reference sequence). V lost 5 bases, J lost 13 bases, and 11 bases stayed unmatched. The CDR3 contains 13 residues. The rearrangement links TRBV7-9 to TRBJ2-1; 7 bases map to TRBD2. The TCR comes from a male donor with esophageal squamous cell carcinoma. Input material: normal esophageal tissue next to the tumor. CDR3 protein: CASSAGDQETQFF. The DNA for the CDR3 is TGTGCCAGCAGCGCGGGGGACCAAGAGACCCAGTTCTTC.